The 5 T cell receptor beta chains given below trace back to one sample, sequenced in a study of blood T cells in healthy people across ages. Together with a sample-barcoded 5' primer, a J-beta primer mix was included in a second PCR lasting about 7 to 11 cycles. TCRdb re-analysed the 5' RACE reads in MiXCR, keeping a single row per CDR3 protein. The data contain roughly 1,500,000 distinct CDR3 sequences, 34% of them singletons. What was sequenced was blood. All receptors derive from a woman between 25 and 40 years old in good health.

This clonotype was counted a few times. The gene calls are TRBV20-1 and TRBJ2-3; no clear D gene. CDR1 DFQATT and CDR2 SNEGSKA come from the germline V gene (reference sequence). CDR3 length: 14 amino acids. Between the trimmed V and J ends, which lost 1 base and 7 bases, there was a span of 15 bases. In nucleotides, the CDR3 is TGCAGTGCTAGAGGAGGCCTAGTGTTGCATACGCAGTATTTT. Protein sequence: CSARGGLVLHTQYF.

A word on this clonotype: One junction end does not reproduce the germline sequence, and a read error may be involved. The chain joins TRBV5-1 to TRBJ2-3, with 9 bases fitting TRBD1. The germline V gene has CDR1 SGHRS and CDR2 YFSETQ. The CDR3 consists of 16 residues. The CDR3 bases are TGCGCCAGCAGCTCACTCCGGGACAGGGATACAGATGCGCAGTATTTT. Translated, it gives CASSSLRDRDTDAQYF.

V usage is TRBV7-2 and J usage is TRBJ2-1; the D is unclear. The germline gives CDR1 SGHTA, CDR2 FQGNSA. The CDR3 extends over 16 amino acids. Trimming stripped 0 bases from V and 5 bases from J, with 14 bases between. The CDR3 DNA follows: TGTGCCAGCAGCTTAGCGCTTGCGGCCACGCACAATGAGCAGTTCTTC. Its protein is CASSLALAATHNEQFF.

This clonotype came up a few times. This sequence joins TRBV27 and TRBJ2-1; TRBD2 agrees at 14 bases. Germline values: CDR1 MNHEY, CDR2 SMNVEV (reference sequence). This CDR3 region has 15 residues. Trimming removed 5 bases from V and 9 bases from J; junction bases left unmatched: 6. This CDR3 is CASSPGTSGGPEQFF. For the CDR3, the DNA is TGTGCCAGCAGTCCCGGGACTAGCGGGGGTCCTGAGCAGTTCTTC.

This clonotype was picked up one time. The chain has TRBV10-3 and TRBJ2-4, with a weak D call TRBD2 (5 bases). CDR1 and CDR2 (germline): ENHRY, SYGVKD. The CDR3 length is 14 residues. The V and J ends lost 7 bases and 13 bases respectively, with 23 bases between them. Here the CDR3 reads CAITPTGYSYKQYF. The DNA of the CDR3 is TGTGCCATCACACCGACGGGATACTCCTACAAGCAGTACTTC.